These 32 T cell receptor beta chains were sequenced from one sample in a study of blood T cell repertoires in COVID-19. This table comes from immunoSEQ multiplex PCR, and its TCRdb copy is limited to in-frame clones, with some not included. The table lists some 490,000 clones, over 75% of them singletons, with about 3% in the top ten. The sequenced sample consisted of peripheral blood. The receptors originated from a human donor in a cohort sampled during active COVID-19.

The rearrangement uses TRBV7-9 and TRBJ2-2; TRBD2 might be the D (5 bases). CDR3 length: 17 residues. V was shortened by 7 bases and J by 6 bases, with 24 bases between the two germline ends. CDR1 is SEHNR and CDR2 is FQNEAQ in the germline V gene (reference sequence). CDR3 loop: CASKRASNTGVAGELFF. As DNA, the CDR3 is TGTGCCAGCAAAAGGGCCTCCAACACCGGGGTGGCCGGGGAGCTGTTTTTT.

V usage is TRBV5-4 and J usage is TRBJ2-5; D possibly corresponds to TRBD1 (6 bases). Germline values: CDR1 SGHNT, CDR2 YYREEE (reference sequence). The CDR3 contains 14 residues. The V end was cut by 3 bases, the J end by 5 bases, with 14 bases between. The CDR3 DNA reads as TGTGCCAGCAGCTCCAAACAGGGTGAGGAGACCCAGTACTTC. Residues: CASSSKQGEETQYF.

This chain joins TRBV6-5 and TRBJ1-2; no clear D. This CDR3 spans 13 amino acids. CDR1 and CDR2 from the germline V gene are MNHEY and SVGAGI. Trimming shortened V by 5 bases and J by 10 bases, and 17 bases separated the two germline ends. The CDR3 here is CASSLDKEGFYTF. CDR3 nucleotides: TGTGCCAGCAGTCTAGACAAGGAGGGCTTCTACACCTTC.

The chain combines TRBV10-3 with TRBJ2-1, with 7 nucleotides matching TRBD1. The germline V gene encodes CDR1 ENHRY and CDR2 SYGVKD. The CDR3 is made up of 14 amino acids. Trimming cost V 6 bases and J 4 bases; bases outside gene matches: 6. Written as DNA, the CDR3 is TGTGCCATCAGCATTGACAGGGTTTACAATGAGCAGTTCTTC. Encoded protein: CAISIDRVYNEQFF.

CDR3 in amino acids: CASSTLAGLNEQFF. In DNA form, the CDR3 reads TGTGCCAGCAGCACTCTAGCGGGACTGAATGAGCAGTTCTTC. V is TRBV28 and J is TRBJ2-1, with 9 bases that match TRBD2. The germline V gene encodes CDR1 MDHEN and CDR2 SYDVKM. J was trimmed by 7 bases and V by 6 bases; bases with no gene match: 7. The CDR3 length is 14 residues.

CDR3 residues: CATSGWTSGPESSYNEQFF. The CDR3 region has the DNA TGTGCCACCAGTGGGTGGACTAGCGGGCCAGAAAGCTCCTACAATGAGCAGTTCTTC. The genes are TRBV24-1 and TRBJ2-1; 11 nucleotides line up with TRBD2. Germline V gives CDR1 KGHDR, CDR2 SFDVKD. V was pared by 5 bases and J by 0 bases, with 11 bases of the junction left unmatched. This CDR3 has 19 amino acids.

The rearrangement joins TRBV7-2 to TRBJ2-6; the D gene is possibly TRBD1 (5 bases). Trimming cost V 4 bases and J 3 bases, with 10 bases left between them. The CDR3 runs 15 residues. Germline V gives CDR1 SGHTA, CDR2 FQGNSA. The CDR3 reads CASSSRVGGANVLTF. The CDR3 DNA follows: TGTGCCAGCAGCTCCAGGGTGGGTGGGGCCAACGTCCTGACTTTC.

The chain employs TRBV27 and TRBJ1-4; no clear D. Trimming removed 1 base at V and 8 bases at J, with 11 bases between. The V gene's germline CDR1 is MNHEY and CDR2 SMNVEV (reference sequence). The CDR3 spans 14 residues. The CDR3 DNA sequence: TGTGCCAGCAGTTTATTGGGAGCTGGGGAAAAACTGTTTTTT. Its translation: CASSLLGAGEKLFF.

CDR3 DNA sequence: TGTGCCAGCAGCAAAGGGAGAGAACTACATTTAACGGATACGCAGTATTTT. Protein sequence: CASSKGRELHLTDTQYF. The genes are TRBV21-1 and TRBJ2-3; the table's D call, TRBD2, has no DNA check behind it. TRBV21-1 represents a pseudogene. The CDR3 is 17 amino acids.

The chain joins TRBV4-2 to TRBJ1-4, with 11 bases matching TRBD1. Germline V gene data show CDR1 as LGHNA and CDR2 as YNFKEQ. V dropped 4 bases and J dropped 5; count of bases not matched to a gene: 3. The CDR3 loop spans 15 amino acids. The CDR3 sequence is CASSRTGGSNEKLFF. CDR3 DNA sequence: TGTGCCAGCAGCCGGACAGGGGGCTCAAATGAAAAACTGTTTTTT.

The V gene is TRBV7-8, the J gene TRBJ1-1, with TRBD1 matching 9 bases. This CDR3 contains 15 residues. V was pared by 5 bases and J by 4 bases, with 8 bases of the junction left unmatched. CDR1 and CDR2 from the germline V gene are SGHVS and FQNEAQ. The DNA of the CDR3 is TGTGCCAGCAGCCTGGTGACAGGGGGGATCACTGAAGCTTTCTTT. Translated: CASSLVTGGITEAFF.

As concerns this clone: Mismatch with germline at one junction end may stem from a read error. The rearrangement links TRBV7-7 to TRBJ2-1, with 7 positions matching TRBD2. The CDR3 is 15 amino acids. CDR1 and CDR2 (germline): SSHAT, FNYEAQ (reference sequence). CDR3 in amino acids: CASSLKVSGNNEQFF. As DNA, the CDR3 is TGTGCTAGCAGCTTAAAGGTCAGCGGGAATAATGAGCAGTTCTTC.

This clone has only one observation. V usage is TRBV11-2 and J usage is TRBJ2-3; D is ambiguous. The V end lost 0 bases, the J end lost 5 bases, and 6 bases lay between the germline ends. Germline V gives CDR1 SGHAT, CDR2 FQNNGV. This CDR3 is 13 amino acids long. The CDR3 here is CASSLDRLDTQYF. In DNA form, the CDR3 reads TGTGCCAGCAGCTTAGATCGTCTAGATACGCAGTATTTT. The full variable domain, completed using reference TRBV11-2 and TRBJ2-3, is EAGVAQSPRYKIIEKRQSVAFWCNPISGHATLYWYQQILGQGPKLLIQFQNNGVVDDSQLPKDRFSAERLKGVDSTLKIQPAKLEDSAVYLCASSLDRLDTQYFGPGTRLTVL.

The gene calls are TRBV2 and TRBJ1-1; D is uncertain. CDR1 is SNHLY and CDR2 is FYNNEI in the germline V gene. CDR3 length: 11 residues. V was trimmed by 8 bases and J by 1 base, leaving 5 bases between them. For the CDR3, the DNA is TGTGCCAGCGGCAGGAACACTGAAGCTTTCTTT. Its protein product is CASGRNTEAFF. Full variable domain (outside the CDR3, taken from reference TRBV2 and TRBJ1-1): EPEVTQTPSHQVTQMGQEVILRCVPISNHLYFYWYRQILGQKVEFLVSFYNNEISEKSEIFDDQFSVERPDGSNFTLKIRSTKLEDSAMYFCASGRNTEAFFGQGTRLTVV.

The CDR3 nucleotides are TGTGCCAGCAGCTTATTCGGGGGAGTAGGGCAGCCCCAGCATTTT. This gives the protein CASSLFGGVGQPQHF. V usage is TRBV7-9 and J usage is TRBJ1-5; perhaps TRBD1 as D (5 bases). The length of the CDR3 is 15 residues. With 2 bases removed from V and 7 bases from J, the gap between germline ends came to 15 bases. Germline CDR1 SEHNR, CDR2 FQNEAQ (reference sequence). The full variable domain, rest sourced from reference TRBV7-9 and TRBJ1-5, is DTGVSQNPRHKITKRGQNVTFRCDPISEHNRLYWYRQTLGQGPEFLTYFQNEAQLEKSRLLSDRFSAERPKGSFSTLEIQRTEQGDSAMYLCASSLFGGVGQPQHFGDGTRLSIL.

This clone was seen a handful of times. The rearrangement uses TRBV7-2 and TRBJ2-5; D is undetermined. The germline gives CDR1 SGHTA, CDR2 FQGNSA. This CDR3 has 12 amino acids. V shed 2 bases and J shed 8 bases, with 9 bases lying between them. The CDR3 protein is CASSLSEQTQYF. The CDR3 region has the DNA TGTGCCAGCAGCTTAAGTGAGCAAACCCAGTACTTC.

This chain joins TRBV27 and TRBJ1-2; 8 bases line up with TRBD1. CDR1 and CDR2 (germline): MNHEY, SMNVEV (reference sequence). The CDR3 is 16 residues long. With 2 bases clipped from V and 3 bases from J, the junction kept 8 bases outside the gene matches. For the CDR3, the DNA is TGTGCCAGCAGTTTAAGGTCCAGGGGGCGCCACTATGGCTACACCTTC. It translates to CASSLRSRGRHYGYTF.

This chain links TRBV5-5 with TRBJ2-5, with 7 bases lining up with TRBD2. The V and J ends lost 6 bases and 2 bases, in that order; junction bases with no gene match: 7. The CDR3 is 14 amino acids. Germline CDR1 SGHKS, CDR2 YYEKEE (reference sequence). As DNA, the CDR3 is TGTGCCAGCATCAGACTAGCTAATCAAGAGACCCAGTACTTC. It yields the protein CASIRLANQETQYF.

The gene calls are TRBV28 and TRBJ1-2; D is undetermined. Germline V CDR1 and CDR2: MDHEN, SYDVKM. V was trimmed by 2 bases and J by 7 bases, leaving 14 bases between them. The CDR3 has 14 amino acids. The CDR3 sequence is CASSLGSRFAGYTF. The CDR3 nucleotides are TGTGCCAGCAGTTTAGGGAGTCGGTTCGCTGGCTACACCTTC.

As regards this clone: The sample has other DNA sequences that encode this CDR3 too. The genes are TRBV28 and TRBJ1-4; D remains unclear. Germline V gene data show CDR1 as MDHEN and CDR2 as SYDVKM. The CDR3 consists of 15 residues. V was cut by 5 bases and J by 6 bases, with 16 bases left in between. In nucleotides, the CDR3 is TGTGCCAGCAGTCCCCCGGGAGGATCGGATGAAAAACTGTTTTTT. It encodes CASSPPGGSDEKLFF.

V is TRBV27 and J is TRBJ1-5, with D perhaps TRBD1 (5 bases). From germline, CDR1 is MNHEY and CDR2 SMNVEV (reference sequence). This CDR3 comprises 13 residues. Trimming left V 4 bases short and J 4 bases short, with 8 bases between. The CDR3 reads CASSSNRNQPQHF. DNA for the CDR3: TGTGCCAGCAGTTCCAACAGGAATCAGCCCCAGCATTTT.

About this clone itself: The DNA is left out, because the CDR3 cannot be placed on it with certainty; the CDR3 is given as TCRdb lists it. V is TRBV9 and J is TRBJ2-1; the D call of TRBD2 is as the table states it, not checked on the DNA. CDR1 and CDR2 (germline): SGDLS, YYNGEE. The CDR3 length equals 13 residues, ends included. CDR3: CASSVGGGTQKFF.

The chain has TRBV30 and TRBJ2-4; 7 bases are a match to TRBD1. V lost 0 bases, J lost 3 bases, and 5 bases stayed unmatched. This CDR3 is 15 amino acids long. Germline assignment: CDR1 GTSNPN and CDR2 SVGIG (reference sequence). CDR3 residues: CAWSVHRGVKNIQYF. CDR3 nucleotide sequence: TGTGCCTGGAGTGTACACAGGGGAGTCAAAAACATTCAGTACTTC.

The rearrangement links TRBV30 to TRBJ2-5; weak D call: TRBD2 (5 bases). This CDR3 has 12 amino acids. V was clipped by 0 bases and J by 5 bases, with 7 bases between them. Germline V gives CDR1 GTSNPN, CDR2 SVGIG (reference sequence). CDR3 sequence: CAWSVLGETQYF. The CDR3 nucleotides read TGTGCCTGGAGTGTACTAGGGGAGACCCAGTACTTC.

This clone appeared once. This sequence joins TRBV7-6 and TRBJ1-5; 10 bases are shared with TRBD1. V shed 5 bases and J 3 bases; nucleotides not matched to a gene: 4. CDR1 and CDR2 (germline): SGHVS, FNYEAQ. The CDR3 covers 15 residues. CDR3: CASSVGTGANQPQHF. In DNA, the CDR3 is TGTGCCAGCAGCGTGGGGACAGGGGCCAATCAGCCCCAGCATTTT.

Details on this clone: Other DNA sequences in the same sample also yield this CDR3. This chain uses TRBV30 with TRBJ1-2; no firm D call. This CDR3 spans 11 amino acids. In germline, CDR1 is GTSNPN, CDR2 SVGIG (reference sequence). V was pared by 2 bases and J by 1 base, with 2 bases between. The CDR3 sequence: CAWSLNYGYTF. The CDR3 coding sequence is TGTGCCTGGAGTCTTAACTATGGCTACACCTTC.

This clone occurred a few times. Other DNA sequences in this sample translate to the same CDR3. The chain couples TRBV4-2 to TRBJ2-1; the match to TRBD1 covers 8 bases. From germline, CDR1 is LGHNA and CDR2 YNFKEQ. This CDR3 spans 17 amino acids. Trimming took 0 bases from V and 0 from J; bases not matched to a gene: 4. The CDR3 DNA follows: TGTGCCAGCAGCCAAGACCCAGGGGGCAGCTCCTACAATGAGCAGTTCTTC. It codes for CASSQDPGGSSYNEQFF.

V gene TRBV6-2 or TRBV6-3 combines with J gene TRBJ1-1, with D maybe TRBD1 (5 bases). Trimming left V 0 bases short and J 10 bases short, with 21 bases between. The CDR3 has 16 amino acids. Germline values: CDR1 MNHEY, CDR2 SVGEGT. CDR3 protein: CASSYSIYQGGGAAFF. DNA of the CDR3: TGTGCCAGCAGTTACTCGATTTATCAGGGCGGCGGAGCAGCTTTCTTT.

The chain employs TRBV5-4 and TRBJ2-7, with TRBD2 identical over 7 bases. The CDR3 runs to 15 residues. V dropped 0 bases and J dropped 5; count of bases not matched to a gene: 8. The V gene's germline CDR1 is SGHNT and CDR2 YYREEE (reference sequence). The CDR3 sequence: CASSLVGGGGDEQYF. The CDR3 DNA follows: TGTGCCAGCAGCTTGGTAGGCGGGGGAGGCGACGAGCAGTACTTC.

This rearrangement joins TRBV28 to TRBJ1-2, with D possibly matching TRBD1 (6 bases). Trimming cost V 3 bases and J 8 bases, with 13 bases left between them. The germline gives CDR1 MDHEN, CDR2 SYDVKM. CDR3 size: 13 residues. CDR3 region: CASSFQGHRGYTF. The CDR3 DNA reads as TGTGCCAGCAGTTTCCAGGGACATCGAGGCTACACCTTC.

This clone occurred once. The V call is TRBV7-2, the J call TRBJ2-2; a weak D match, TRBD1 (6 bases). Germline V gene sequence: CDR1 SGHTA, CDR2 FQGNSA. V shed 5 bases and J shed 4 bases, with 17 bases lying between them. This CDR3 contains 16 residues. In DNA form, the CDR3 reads TGTGCCAGCAGCCTGCGGACAGCTATCACCACCGGGGAGCTGTTTTTT. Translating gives CASSLRTAITTGELFF.

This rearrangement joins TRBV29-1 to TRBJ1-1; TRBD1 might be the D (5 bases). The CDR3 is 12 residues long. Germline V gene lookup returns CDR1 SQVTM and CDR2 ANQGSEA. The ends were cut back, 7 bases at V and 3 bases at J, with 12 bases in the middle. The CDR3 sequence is CSGSAGYTEAFF. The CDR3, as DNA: TGCAGCGGATCCGCAGGGTACACTGAAGCTTTCTTT.